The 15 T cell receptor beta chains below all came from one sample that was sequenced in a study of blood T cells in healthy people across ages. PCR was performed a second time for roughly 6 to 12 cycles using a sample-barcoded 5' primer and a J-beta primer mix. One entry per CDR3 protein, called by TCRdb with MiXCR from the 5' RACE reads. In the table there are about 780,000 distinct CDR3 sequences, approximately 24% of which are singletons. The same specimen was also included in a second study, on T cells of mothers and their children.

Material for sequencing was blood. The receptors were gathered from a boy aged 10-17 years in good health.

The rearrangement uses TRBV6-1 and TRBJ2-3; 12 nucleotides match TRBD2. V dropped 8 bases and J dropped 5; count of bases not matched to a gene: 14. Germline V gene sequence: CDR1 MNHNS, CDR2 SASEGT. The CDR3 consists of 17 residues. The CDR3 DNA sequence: TGTGCCAGCGCGGTGGCTAGCGGGGGGGCCATGAGAGATACGCAGTATTTT. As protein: CASAVASGGAMRDTQYF.

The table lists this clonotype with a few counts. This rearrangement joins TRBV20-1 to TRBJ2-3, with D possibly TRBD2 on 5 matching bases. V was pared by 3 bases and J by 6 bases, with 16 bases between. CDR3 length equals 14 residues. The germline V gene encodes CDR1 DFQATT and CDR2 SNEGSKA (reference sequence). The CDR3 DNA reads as TGCAGTGCTAGGGGTACTAGTTCTACCGATACGCAGTATTTT. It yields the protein CSARGTSSTDTQYF.

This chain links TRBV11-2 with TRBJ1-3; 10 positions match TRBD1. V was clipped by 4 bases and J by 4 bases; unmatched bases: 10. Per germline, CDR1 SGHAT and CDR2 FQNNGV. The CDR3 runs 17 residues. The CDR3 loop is CASSSPGTGATGNTIYF. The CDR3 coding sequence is TGTGCCAGCAGCTCGCCTGGGACAGGGGCCACAGGAAACACCATATATTTT. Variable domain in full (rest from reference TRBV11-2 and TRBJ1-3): EAGVAQSPRYKIIEKRQSVAFWCNPISGHATLYWYQQILGQGPKLLIQFQNNGVVDDSQLPKDRFSAERLKGVDSTLKIQPAKLEDSAVYLCASSSPGTGATGNTIYFGEGSWLTVV.

The CDR3 protein is CASTTTVGSPLHF. CDR3 bases: TGTGCCAGCACCACGACAGTTGGTTCACCCCTCCACTTT. V usage is TRBV6-2 or TRBV6-3 and J usage is TRBJ1-6, with a weak D call TRBD1 (5 bases). Trimming stripped 7 bases from V and 9 bases from J, with 13 bases between. This CDR3 contains 13 residues. In germline, CDR1 is MNHEY, CDR2 SVGEGT.

The CDR3, as DNA: TGTGCCACCCGGTCCTCGGGGTCACCCCTCCACTTT. This gives the protein CATRSSGSPLHF. The chain combines TRBV2 with TRBJ1-6; D gene ambiguous. With 10 bases removed from V and 10 bases from J, the gap between germline ends came to 14 bases. Germline V gene lookup returns CDR1 SNHLY and CDR2 FYNNEI. The CDR3 runs to 12 residues.

The CDR3 DNA sequence: TGCAGCGTTGCGTACCGCGGGGCACGGACCTACGAGCAGTACTTC. Amino acids: CSVAYRGARTYEQYF. The chain links TRBV29-1 to TRBJ2-5; the D gene is possibly TRBD2 (6 bases). Matching the DNA end better, TRBJ2-7 makes the J call doubtful. Germline assignment: CDR1 SQVTM and CDR2 ANQGSEA. The length of the CDR3 is 15 residues.

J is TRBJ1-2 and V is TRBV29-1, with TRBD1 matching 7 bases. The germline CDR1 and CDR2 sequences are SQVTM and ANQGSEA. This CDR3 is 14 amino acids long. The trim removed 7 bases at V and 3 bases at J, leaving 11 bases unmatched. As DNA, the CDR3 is TGCAGCGCGAGTGAGGAGGGGGCCGACTATGGCTACACCTTC. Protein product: CSASEEGADYGYTF.

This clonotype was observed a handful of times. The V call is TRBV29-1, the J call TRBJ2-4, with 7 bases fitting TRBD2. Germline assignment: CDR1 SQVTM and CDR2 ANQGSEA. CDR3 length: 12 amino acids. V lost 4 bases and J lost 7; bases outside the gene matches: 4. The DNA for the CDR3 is TGCAGCGTTGCGGAGGGAGGGAACATTCAGTACTTC. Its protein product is CSVAEGGNIQYF.

The CDR3: CSAVARGLPYEQYF. CDR3 nucleotides: TGCAGCGCCGTAGCGCGGGGGCTTCCCTACGAGCAGTACTTC. The chain is built from TRBV29-1 and TRBJ2-7; D may be TRBD2 (7 bases). Germline CDR1 and CDR2: SQVTM and ANQGSEA. Trimming removed 7 bases from V and 2 bases from J, with 18 bases in between. The CDR3 spans 14 residues.

CDR3 protein: CASSQEVDNEQFF. The CDR3 DNA reads TGCGCCAGCAGCCAAGAGGTAGACAATGAGCAGTTCTTC. The chain combines TRBV4-3 with TRBJ2-1; D is ambiguous. This CDR3 spans 13 amino acids. Germline CDR1 and CDR2: LGHNA and YSLEER. The V end was cut by 0 bases, the J end by 5 bases, with 5 bases between.

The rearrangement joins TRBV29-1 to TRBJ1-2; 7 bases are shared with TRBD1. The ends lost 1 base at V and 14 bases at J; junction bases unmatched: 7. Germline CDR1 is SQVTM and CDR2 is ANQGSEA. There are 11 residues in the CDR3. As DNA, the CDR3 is TGCAGCGTTGAAGGCCAGGGGGTTCATACCTTC. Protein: CSVEGQGVHTF.

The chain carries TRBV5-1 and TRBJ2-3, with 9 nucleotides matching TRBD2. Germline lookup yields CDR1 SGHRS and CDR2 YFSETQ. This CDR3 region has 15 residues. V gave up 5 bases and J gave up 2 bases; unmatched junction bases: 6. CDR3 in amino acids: CASRSAGGSTDTQYF. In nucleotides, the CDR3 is TGCGCCAGCAGGTCAGCGGGGGGTTCCACAGATACGCAGTATTTT.

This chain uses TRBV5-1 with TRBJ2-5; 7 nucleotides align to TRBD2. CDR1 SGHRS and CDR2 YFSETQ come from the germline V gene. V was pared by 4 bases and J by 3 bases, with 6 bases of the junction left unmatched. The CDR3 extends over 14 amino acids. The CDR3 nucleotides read TGCGCCAGCAGCGGAGCCGGGACTAAAGAGACCCAGTACTTC. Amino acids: CASSGAGTKETQYF.

The CDR3 DNA follows: TGTGCCAGCAGCTTGTGGACAGCGGGAGTCACCGGGGAGCTGTTTTTT. Translating it yields CASSLWTAGVTGELFF. V usage is TRBV7-2 and J usage is TRBJ2-2; 8 bases fit TRBD2. The ends lost 3 bases at V and 4 bases at J; junction bases unmatched: 7. Germline assignment: CDR1 SGHTA and CDR2 FQGNSA. The CDR3 has 16 amino acids.

CDR3 sequence reads: CASSHLRDSGGVEQFF. CDR3 nucleotides: TGTGCCAGCAGCCACCTCAGGGACAGTGGGGGTGTGGAGCAGTTCTTC. The chain links TRBV7-9 to TRBJ2-5; 7 bases fit TRBD1. The DNA end favors TRBJ2-1, so the J call may be wrong. In germline, CDR1 is SEHNR, CDR2 FQNEAQ (reference sequence). The CDR3 is made up of 16 amino acids.